The 13 T cell receptor beta chains in this list originate from one sample, sequenced in a study of vaccination and CD4 T cells after COVID-19. These TCRs' antigens remain unknown. The Oncomine TCR Beta short-read assay sequenced DNA from cultured CD4+ T cells. TCRdb re-called the PCR reads through MiXCR, storing one row per CDR3 protein. The sample holds under 15,000 distinct CDR3 sequences, 40% to 55% seen once. This sample's treatment: approximately 9-day PBMC culture with coronavirus spike peptide pools or control peptides (ViraFEST assay). This material consisted of CD4+ T cells from blood, cultured in vitro, taken before SARS-CoV-2 vaccination. The source is a human donor who had recovered from COVID-19.

The chain joins TRBV27 to TRBJ1-1; a weak D match, TRBD1 (5 bases). Germline CDR1 and CDR2: MNHEY and SMNVEV (reference sequence). The ends were cut back, 4 bases at V and 3 bases at J, with 9 bases in the middle. CDR3 length: 13 amino acids. CDR3 in amino acids: CASSWVGDTEAFF. The CDR3 coding sequence is TGTGCCAGCAGTTGGGTGGGGGACACTGAAGCTTTCTTT.

The V and J genes are TRBV20-1 and TRBJ2-4; 7 bases are a match to TRBD2. The V gene's germline CDR1 is DFQATT and CDR2 SNEGSKA (reference sequence). J was trimmed by 8 bases and V by 0 bases; bases with no gene match: 4. This CDR3 is built from 13 residues. This CDR3 is CSARDRGVDIQYF. The CDR3, as DNA: TGCAGTGCTAGAGATCGGGGGGTGGACATTCAGTACTTC.

The chain recombines TRBV7-2 with TRBJ1-1; 9 bases agree with TRBD1. The junction had 11 bases not matched to a gene; V was cut back by 4 bases and J by 5 bases. The CDR3 extends over 16 amino acids. Per the germline V gene, CDR1 is SGHTA and CDR2 is FQGNSA. DNA of the CDR3: TGTGCCAGCAGCTCTGGACAGGGGCGAAGGGGTACTGAAGCTTTCTTT. It is translated as CASSSGQGRRGTEAFF.

The chain has TRBV7-3 and TRBJ1-2, with 8 nucleotides matching TRBD1. This CDR3 is built from 13 residues. CDR1 and CDR2 from the germline V gene are SGHTA and FQGTGA. With 5 bases clipped from V and 7 bases from J, the junction kept 6 bases outside the gene matches. CDR3 sequence: CASSPSGGGGYTF. CDR3 bases: TGTGCCAGCAGCCCCTCAGGGGGCGGTGGCTACACCTTC.

This sequence joins TRBV6-1 and TRBJ1-2, with D possibly being TRBD1 (6 bases). This CDR3 spans 13 amino acids. The V end lost 6 bases, the J end lost 4 bases, and 12 bases lay between the germline ends. Germline values: CDR1 MNHNS, CDR2 SASEGT. Here the CDR3 DNA reads TGTGCCAGCAGACCACAGGGAGGCTATGGCTACACCTTC. Protein: CASRPQGGYGYTF.

This clonotype is judged medium-sized. The genes are TRBV20-1 and TRBJ2-7; D gene ambiguous. The CDR3 consists of 11 residues. Trimming pared 3 bases from V and 4 bases from J, leaving 7 bases between. CDR1 is DFQATT and CDR2 is SNEGSKA in the germline V gene (reference sequence). CDR3 in amino acids: CSASSAYEQYF. The CDR3 coding sequence is TGCAGTGCTAGTTCAGCTTACGAGCAGTACTTC.

This sequence joins TRBV27 and TRBJ1-6, with TRBD1 as a possible D gene (5 bases). CDR1 and CDR2 (germline): MNHEY, SMNVEV (reference sequence). The ends were cut back, 0 bases at V and 6 bases at J, with 15 bases in the middle. The CDR3 is 17 residues long. CDR3 bases: TGTGCCAGCAGTTTATCCGGTGGCCAGGGAATTAATTCACCCCTCCACTTT. Amino acids: CASSLSGGQGINSPLHF.

This rearrangement joins TRBV6-5 to TRBJ1-2; D is ambiguous. CDR1 and CDR2 (germline): MNHEY, SVGAGI. The CDR3 has 15 amino acids. Trimming took 0 bases from V and 0 from J, leaving 8 bases between them. The CDR3 protein is CASSYSMAANYGYTF. CDR3 DNA: TGTGCCAGCAGTTACTCGATGGCAGCTAACTATGGCTACACCTTC.

Only one count was recorded for this clonotype. The chain employs TRBV4-2 and TRBJ1-5; D may be TRBD1 (6 bases). Trimming left V 0 bases short and J 4 bases short, with 10 bases between. Germline V gene sequence: CDR1 LGHNA, CDR2 YNFKEQ. The CDR3 is made up of 15 amino acids. The CDR3 coding sequence is TGTGCCAGCAGCCAAGAAGGACAGTCTAATCAGCCCCAGCATTTT. As protein: CASSQEGQSNQPQHF.

V gene TRBV6-2 or TRBV6-3 combines with J gene TRBJ2-7; D possibly corresponds to TRBD2 (5 bases). Per germline, CDR1 MNHEY and CDR2 SVGEGT. The CDR3 is 15 amino acids. V was pared by 0 bases and J by 2 bases, with 11 bases between. CDR3 sequence (DNA): TGTGCCAGCAGTTACTCGAGGGAGCGTCCCTACGAGCAGTACTTC. Translated, it gives CASSYSRERPYEQYF.

This chain uses TRBV6-5 with TRBJ1-2, with D perhaps TRBD1 (6 bases). The CDR3 covers 13 residues. Germline-derived CDR1 and CDR2 are MNHEY and SVGAGI. Trimming removed 2 bases from V and 8 bases from J, with 12 bases in between. CDR3 loop: CASSYDRTGGYTF. In DNA form, the CDR3 reads TGTGCCAGCAGTTACGACAGGACGGGGGGCTACACCTTC.

DNA for the CDR3: TGCGCCAGCAGCCGTGAGGGGGCCAACGTCCTGACTTTC. Amino acid sequence: CASSREGANVLTF. The chain joins TRBV4-1 to TRBJ2-6; no clear D. The CDR3 extends over 13 amino acids. Germline V gene data show CDR1 as MGHRA and CDR2 as YSYEKL. The germline V and J ends were trimmed by 4 bases and 4 bases, with 5 bases remaining between them.

By share of the sample, this clonotype is large (0.1 to 1%). V gene TRBV5-1 combines with J gene TRBJ1-1; D call uncertain. The CDR3 extends over 14 amino acids. Between the trimmed V and J ends, which lost 4 bases and 1 base, there was a span of 11 bases. Germline V gene lookup returns CDR1 SGHRS and CDR2 YFSETQ. The CDR3 reads CASSPREANTEAFF. The CDR3 coding sequence is TGCGCCAGCAGCCCGCGTGAAGCGAACACTGAAGCTTTCTTT. The entire variable domain, with the rest obtained from reference TRBV5-1 and TRBJ1-1, is as follows: KAGVTQTPRYLIKTRGQQVTLSCSPISGHRSVSWYQQTPGQGLQFLFEYFSETQRNKGNFPGRFSGRQFSNSRSEMNVSTLELGDSALYLCASSPREANTEAFFGQGTRLTVV.